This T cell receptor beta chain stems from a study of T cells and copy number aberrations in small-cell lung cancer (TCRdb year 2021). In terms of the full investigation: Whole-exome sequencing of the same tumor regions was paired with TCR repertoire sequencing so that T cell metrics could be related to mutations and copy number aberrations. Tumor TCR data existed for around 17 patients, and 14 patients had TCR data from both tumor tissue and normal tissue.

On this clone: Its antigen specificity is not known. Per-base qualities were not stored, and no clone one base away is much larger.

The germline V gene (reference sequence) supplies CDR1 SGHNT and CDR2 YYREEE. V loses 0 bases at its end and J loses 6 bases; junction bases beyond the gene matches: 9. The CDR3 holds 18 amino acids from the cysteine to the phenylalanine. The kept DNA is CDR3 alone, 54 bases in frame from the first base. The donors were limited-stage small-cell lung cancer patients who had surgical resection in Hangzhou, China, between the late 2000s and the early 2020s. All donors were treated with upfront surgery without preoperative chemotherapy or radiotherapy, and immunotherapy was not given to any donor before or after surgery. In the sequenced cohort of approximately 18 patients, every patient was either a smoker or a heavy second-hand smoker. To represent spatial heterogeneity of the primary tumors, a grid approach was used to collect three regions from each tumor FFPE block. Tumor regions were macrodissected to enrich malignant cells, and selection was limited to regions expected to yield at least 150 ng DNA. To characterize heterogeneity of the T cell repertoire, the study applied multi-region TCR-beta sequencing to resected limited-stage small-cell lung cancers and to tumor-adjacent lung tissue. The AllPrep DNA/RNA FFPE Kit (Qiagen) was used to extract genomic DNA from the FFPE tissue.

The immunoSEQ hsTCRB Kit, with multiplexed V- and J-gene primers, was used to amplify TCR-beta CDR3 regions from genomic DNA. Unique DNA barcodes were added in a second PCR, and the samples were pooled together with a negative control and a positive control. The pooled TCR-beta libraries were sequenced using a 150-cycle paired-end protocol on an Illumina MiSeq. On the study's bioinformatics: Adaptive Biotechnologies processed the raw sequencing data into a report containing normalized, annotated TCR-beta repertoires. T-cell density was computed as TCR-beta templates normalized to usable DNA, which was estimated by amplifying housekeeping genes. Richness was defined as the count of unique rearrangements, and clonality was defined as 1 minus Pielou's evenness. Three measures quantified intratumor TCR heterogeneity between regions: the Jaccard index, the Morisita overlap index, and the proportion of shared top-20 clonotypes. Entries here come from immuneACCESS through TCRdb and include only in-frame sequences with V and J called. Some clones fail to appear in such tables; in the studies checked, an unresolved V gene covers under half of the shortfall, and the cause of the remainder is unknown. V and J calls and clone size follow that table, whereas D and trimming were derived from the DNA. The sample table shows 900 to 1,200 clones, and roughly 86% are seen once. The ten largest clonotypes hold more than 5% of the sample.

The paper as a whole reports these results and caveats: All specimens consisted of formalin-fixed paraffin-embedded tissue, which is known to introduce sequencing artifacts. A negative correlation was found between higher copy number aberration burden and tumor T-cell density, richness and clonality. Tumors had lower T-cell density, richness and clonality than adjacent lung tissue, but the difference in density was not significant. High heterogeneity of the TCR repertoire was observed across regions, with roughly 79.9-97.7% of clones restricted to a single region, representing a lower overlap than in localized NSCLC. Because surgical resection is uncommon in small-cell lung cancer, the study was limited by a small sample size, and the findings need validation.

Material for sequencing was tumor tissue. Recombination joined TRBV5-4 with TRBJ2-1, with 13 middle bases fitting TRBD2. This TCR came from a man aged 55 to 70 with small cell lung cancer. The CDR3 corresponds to CASSLGLAGGLIANEQFF. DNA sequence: TGTGCCAGCAGCTTGGGACTAGCGGGAGGACTTATTGCCAATGAGCAGTTCTTC.